This T cell receptor beta chain was sequenced during a study of cytomegalovirus exposure and HLA in healthy donors. Findings and limits, study-wide: Productive status was seen about 90% or about 30% of the time for most TCR beta V segments in an earlier analysis. Later analysis demonstrated an association between a missense DCLRE1C variant and TCR beta V- and J-gene trimming. A later analysis appeared to link common viral pathogens to several of the most significant clusters. While the bulk of TCR sequences proved rare, some public TCRs turned up in many donors.

The PCR ran on 60 Vbeta and 13 Jbeta primers. Repertoires were generated with immunoSEQ multiplex PCR, while TCRdb's copy carries only in-frame clones and drops some. The sample has around 150,000 clones, 60% to 80% seen once; the top ten hold more than 13%. The CDR3 sequence is 17 residues long. Germline CDR1 reads LNHDA; CDR2 reads SQIVND (reference sequence). The V end lost 2 bases, the J end lost 4 bases, and 20 bases lay between the germline ends. Regarding this clone: Its cognate antigen is unknown.

Material for sequencing was PBMCs. The receptor was isolated from a man aged 45-60 years in good health and CMV-seropositive. The rearrangement links TRBV19 to TRBJ1-1; D not certain. The CDR3 sequence is CASSITGRDPLSTEAFF. CDR3 nucleotide sequence: TGTGCCAGTAGTATAACCGGGAGGGATCCGTTGAGCACTGAAGCTTTCTTT.